The entry that follows covers one T cell receptor beta chain sequence. Its antigen is not known. These data belong to a study of shared clonotypes between healthy human individuals. About the research overall: The plates for each donor numbered three CD4 naive, three CD4 memory, two CD8 naive and one CD8 memory.

The CDR3 loop spans 14 amino acids. The germline V gene has CDR1 LNHDA and CDR2 SQIVND (reference sequence). Deletions cut 5 bases from V and 5 bases from J, with 15 bases between. The study's findings and limits: Naive CD4 clonotype sharing across a few donors was about 5%.

The deep-level immunoSEQ assay was used. Measured with immunoSEQ multiplex PCR; TCRdb has only the in-frame clones, and not every one. The sample lists just over 2,000,000 clones, approximately 95% occurring once. Only CD45RO-negative cells positively selected for CCR7 counted as naive CD8 cells, so terminally differentiated effector memory CD45RA+ cells were excluded. Sequenced material: naive CD8+ T cells sorted from blood. The chain is built from TRBV19 and TRBJ2-5; D remains ambiguous. This sequence was found in a young man in good health. The chain's CDR3 is CASSPDSALETQYF. DNA for the CDR3: TGTGCCAGTAGTCCAGACTCAGCTTTGGAGACCCAGTACTTC.